The T cell receptor beta chain described here comes from a study of T cells in Graves' hyperthyroidism and ophthalmopathy. Study-wide results and limits: From stable hyperthyroidism, ophthalmopathy was separated by a 13 V-J model.

Researchers took RNA transcripts and amplified the TCR beta CDR3 regions from them. First-round RT-PCR targeting the TCR CDR3 was performed with the HTBI primer set. TCRdb re-called the multiplex PCR reads with MiXCR, one entry per CDR3 protein. The sample shows hundreds of thousands of distinct CDR3 sequences, less than 20% of them seen only once. Ten or more counts support this clonotype. Its antigen remains unknown. Between the trimmed V and J ends, which lost 0 bases and 2 bases, there was a span of 12 bases. Per the germline V gene, CDR1 is LGHNA and CDR2 is YSLEER. This CDR3 spans 16 amino acids.

This clonotype was obtained from a woman aged 18 to 35 with Graves' ophthalmopathy. The J gene is TRBJ2-3, the V gene TRBV4-3; possible D gene TRBD1, 6 bases. Sequencing used blood. The CDR3 DNA reads TGCGCCAGCAGCCAAGATTCAGGGGTATTCACAGATACGCAGTATTTT. Translating it yields CASSQDSGVFTDTQYF.